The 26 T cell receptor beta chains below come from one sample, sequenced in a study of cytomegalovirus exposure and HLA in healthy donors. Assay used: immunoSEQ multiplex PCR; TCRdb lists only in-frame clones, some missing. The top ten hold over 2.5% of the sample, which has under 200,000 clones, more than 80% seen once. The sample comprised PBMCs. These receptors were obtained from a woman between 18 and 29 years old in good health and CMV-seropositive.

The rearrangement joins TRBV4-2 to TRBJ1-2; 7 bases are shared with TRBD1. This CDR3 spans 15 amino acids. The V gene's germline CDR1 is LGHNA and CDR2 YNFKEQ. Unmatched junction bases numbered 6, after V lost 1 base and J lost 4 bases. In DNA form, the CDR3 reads TGTGCCAGCAGCCAAGGTACAGGGGCAAGCTATGGCTACACCTTC. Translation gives CASSQGTGASYGYTF.

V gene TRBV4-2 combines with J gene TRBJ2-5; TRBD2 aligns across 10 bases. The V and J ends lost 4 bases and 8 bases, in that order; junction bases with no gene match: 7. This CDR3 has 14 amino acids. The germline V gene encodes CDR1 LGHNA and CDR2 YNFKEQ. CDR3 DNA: TGTGCCAGCAGCCGGACTAGCGGTCAGGAAACCCAGTACTTC. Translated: CASSRTSGQETQYF.

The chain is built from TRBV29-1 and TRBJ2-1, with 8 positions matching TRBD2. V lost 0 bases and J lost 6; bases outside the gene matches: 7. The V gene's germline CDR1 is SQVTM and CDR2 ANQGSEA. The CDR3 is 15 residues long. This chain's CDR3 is CSVEDRRLAPNEQFF. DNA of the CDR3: TGCAGCGTTGAAGATCGGAGACTAGCGCCCAATGAGCAGTTCTTC.

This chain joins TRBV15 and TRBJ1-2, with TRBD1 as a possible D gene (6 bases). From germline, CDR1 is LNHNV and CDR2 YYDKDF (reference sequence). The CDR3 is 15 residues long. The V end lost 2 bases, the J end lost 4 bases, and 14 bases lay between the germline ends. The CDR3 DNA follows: TGTGCCACCAGCAGATCTAGGACAGAAGCCTATGGCTACACCTTC. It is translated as CATSRSRTEAYGYTF.

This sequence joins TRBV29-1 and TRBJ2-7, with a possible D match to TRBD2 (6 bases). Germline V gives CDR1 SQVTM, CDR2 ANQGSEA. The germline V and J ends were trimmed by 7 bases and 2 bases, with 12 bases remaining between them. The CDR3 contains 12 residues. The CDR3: CSAAGLTYEQYF. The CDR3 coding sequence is TGCAGCGCGGCGGGACTCACCTACGAGCAGTACTTC.

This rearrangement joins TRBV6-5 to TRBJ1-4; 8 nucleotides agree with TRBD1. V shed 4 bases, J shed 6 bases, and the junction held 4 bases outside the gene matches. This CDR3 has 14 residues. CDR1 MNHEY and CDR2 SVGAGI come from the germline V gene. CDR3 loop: CASSSGTGDEKLFF. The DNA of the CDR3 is TGTGCCAGCAGTTCCGGGACAGGAGATGAAAAACTGTTTTTT.

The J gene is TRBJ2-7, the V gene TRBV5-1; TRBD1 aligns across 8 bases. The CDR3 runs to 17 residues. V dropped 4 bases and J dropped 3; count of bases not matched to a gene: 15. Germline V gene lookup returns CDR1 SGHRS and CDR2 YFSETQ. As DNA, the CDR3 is TGCGCCAGCAGCCCGGAAGTTGGGACAGGAGCCAACTACGAGCAGTACTTC. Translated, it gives CASSPEVGTGANYEQYF.

The CDR3 here is CATSGDRDSSNQPQHF. The CDR3 DNA sequence: TGTGCCACCAGCGGTGACCGGGACAGCAGCAATCAGCCCCAGCATTTT. This chain links TRBV15 with TRBJ1-5, with 7 bases matching TRBD1. Germline lookup yields CDR1 LNHNV and CDR2 YYDKDF (reference sequence). Trimming cost V 5 bases and J 1 base; bases outside gene matches: 8. The CDR3 length is 16 residues.

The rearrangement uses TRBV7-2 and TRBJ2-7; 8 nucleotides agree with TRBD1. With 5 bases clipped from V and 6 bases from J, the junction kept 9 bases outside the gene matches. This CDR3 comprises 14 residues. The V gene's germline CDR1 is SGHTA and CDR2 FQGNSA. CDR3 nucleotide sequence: TGTGCCAGCAGCGCTGGACAGGGAATGAGCGAGCAGTACTTC. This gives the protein CASSAGQGMSEQYF.

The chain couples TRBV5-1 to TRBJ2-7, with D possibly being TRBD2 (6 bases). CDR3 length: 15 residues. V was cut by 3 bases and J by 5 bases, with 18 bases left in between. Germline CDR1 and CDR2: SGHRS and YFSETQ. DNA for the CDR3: TGCGCCAGCAGCTCGGACGGGACTTCGGGGGACGAGCAGTACTTC. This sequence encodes CASSSDGTSGDEQYF.

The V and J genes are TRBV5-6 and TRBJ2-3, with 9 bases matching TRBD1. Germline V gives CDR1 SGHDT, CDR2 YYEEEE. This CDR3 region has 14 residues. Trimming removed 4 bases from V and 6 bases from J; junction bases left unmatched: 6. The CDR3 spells CASSNRGQGDTQYF. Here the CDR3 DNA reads TGTGCCAGCAGCAACCGTGGACAGGGGGATACGCAGTATTTT.

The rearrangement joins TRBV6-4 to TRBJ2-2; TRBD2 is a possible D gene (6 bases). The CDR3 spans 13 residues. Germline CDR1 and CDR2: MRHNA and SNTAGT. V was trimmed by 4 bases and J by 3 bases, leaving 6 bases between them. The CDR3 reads CASSAGDTGELFF. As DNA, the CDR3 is TGTGCCAGCAGTGCGGGAGACACCGGGGAGCTGTTTTTT.

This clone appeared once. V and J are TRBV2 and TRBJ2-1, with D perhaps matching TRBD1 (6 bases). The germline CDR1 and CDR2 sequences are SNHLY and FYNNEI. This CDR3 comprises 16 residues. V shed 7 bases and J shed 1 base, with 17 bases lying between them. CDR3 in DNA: TGTGCCAGCACCCCCCTCCCAGGGGCATCCTACAATGAGCAGTTCTTC. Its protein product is CASTPLPGASYNEQFF.

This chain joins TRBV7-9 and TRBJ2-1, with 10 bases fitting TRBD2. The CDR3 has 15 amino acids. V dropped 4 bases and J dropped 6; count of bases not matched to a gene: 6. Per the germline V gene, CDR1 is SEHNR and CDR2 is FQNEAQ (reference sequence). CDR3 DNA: TGTGCCAGCAGCTCAACTAGCGGGGTGAGCAATGAGCAGTTCTTC. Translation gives CASSSTSGVSNEQFF. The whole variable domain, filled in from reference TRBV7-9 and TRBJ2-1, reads DTGVSQNPRHKITKRGQNVTFRCDPISEHNRLYWYRQTLGQGPEFLTYFQNEAQLEKSRLLSDRFSAERPKGSFSTLEIQRTEQGDSAMYLCASSSTSGVSNEQFFGPGTRLTVL.

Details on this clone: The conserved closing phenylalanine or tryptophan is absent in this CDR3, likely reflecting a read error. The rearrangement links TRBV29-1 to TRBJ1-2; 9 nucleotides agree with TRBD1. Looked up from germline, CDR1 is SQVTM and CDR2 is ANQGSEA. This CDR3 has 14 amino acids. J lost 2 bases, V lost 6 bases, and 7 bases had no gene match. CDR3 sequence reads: CSVAQGATNYGYTL. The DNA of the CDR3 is TGCAGCGTCGCACAGGGGGCCACGAACTATGGCTACACCCTC.

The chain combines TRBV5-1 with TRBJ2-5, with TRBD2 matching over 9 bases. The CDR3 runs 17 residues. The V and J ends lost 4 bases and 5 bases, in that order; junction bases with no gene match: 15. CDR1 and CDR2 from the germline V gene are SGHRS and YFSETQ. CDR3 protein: CASSGGGGGAPTETQYF. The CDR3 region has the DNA TGCGCCAGCAGCGGAGGGGGCGGGGGGGCCCCTACGGAGACCCAGTACTTC.

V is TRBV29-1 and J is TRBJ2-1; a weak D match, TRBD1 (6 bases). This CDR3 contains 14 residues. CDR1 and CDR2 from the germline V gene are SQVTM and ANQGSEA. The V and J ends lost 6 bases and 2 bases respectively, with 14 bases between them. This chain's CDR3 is CSVDTGIPYNEQFF. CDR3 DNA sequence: TGCAGCGTAGACACAGGGATACCCTACAATGAGCAGTTCTTC.

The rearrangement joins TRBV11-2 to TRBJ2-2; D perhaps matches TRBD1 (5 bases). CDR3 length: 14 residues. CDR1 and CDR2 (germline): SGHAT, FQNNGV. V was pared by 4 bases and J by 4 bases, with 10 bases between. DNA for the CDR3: TGTGCCAGCAGCTCTATAAGGGGCACCGGGGAGCTGTTTTTT. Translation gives CASSSIRGTGELFF.

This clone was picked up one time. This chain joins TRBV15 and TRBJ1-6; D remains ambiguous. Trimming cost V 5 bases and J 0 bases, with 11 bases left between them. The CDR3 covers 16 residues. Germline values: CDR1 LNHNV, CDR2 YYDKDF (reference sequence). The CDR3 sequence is CATSWEVGSYNSPLHF. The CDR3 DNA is TGTGCCACCAGCTGGGAGGTCGGCTCCTATAATTCACCCCTCCACTTT.

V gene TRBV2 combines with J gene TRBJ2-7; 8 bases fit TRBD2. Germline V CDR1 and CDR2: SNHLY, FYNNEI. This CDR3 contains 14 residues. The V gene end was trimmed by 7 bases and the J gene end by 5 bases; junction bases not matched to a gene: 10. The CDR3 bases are TGTGCCAGCACCTCCGAGCGGGGGTTGCACGAGCAGTACTTC. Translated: CASTSERGLHEQYF.

The CDR3 region is CASSIAGGTNEQFF. The CDR3 DNA reads TGTGCCAGCAGTATAGCGGGAGGTACCAATGAGCAGTTCTTC. The V call is TRBV6-4, the J call TRBJ2-1, with TRBD2 matching over 10 bases. The CDR3 consists of 14 residues. Trimming at V came to 5 bases and at J to 6 bases, leaving 4 bases not matched to a gene. CDR1 MRHNA and CDR2 SNTAGT come from the germline V gene.

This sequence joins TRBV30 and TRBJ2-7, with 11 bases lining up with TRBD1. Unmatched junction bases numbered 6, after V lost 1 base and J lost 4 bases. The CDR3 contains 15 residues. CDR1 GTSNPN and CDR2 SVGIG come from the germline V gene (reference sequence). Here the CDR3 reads CAWSARTGGRYEQYF. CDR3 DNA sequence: TGTGCCTGGAGTGCCAGGACAGGGGGCCGATACGAGCAGTACTTC.

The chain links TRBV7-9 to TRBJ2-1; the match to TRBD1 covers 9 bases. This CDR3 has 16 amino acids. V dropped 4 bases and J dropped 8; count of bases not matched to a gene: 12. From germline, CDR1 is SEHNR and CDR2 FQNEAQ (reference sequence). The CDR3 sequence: CASSYPRDRDSDEQFF. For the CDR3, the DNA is TGTGCCAGCAGCTACCCCCGGGACAGGGACTCGGATGAGCAGTTCTTC.

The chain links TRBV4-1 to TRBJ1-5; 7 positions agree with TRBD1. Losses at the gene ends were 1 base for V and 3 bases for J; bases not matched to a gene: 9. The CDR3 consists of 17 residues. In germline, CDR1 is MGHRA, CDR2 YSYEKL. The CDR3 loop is CASSQALQGRLNQPQHF. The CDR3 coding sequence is TGCGCCAGCAGCCAAGCCCTACAGGGGCGCCTCAATCAGCCCCAGCATTTT.

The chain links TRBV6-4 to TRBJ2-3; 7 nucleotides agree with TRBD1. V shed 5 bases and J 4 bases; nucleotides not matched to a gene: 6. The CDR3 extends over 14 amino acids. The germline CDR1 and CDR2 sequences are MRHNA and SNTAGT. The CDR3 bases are TGTGCCAGCAGTCCCACAGGGGAAGCAGATACGCAGTATTTT. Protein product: CASSPTGEADTQYF.

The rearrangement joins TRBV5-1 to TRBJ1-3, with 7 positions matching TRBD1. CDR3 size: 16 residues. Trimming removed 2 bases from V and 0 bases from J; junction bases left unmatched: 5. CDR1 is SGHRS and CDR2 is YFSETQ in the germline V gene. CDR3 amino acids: CASSFGQASSGNTIYF. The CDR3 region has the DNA TGCGCCAGCAGCTTCGGACAGGCCAGCTCTGGAAACACCATATATTTT.